This TCR beta chain was captured in a study of blood T cell repertoires in COVID-19. This table comes from immunoSEQ multiplex PCR, and its TCRdb copy is limited to in-frame clones, with some not included. The sample holds 150,000 to 200,000 clones, about nine tenths seen once. The V and J ends lost 5 bases and 10 bases, in that order; junction bases with no gene match: 10. Germline loops: CDR1 SGHAT, CDR2 FQNNGV. The CDR3 spans 15 residues. The receptor's source is a man between 65 and 85 years old with acute or convalescent COVID-19. The chain has TRBV11-2 and TRBJ1-6, with 8 bases fitting TRBD1. Sequenced: peripheral blood. The chain's CDR3 is CASSLFGTGGSPLHF. The CDR3 nucleotides read TGTGCCAGCAGCCTATTTGGCACAGGGGGGTCACCCCTCCACTTT.